Below are 23 T cell receptor beta chains sequenced from a single sample in a study of brain metastases from non-small cell lung cancer (dated by TCRdb to the late 2010s). Library creation used the immunoSEQ multiplex PCR assay. The clones in this table, taken by TCRdb from immuneACCESS, are in-frame only. Not every clone is retained; where verified, under half of the shortfall comes from an unresolved V gene, and the cause of the rest is unknown. The sample table lists 2,500 to 3,000 clones, roughly four fifths of them with a count of one. The top ten constitute approximately 4% of the sample. Sequencing was done on a sample of primary lung tumor tissue. Per the publication, the cell subset or site label means: primary lung tumor paired with brain metastasis. These receptors were obtained from a donor aged 40 or over with non-small cell lung cancer.

The table lists this clone with a count of one. The rearrangement links TRBV5-6 to TRBJ2-6; possible D gene TRBD1, 5 bases. Germline CDR1 is SGHDT and CDR2 is YYEEEE. V was cut by 0 bases and J by 0 bases, with 10 bases left in between. The CDR3 has 17 amino acids. The CDR3 reads CASSLVFRDSGANVLTF. The CDR3, as DNA: TGTGCCAGCAGCTTGGTGTTCAGGGACTCTGGGGCCAACGTCCTGACTTTC.

Of note for this clone: Relative to the germline gene, one junction end is altered; a read error may explain this. Other DNA sequences in this sample translate to the same CDR3. The rearrangement joins TRBV28 to TRBJ1-4, with D perhaps TRBD1 (5 bases). Germline CDR1 is MDHEN and CDR2 is SYDVKM. This CDR3 comprises 13 residues. This CDR3 reads CASEEGTNEKLFF. Written as DNA, the CDR3 is TGTGCCAGCGAGGAGGGGACGAATGAAAAATTGTTTTTT.

The chain uses TRBV4-2 and TRBJ2-3; 8 bases are a match to TRBD2. Unmatched junction bases numbered 3, after V lost 2 bases and J lost 2 bases. The CDR3 sequence is 15 residues long. Germline V gives CDR1 LGHNA, CDR2 YNFKEQ. CDR3 protein: CASSQTGGNTDTQYF. The DNA of the CDR3 is TGTGCCAGCAGCCAAACGGGGGGGAACACAGATACGCAGTATTTT.

This rearrangement joins TRBV19 to TRBJ1-2; no definite D call. The CDR3 loop spans 18 amino acids. The V gene's germline CDR1 is LNHDA and CDR2 SQIVND (reference sequence). The V end was cut by 5 bases, the J end by 4 bases, with 26 bases between. Here the CDR3 DNA reads TGTGCCAGTAGTGCATCAGCCCCGGAGTACCTTCGCGGCTATGGCTACACCTTC. Protein: CASSASAPEYLRGYGYTF.

This chain joins TRBV3-1 (or the pseudogene TRBV3-2) and TRBJ2-7; D ambiguous. V shed 1 base and J shed 2 bases, with 6 bases lying between them. The CDR3 sequence is 13 residues long. Germline V gene lookup returns CDR1 LGHDT and CDR2 YNNKEL (reference sequence). The CDR3 spells CASSQAVTYEQYF. The CDR3 nucleotides read TGTGCCAGCAGCCAAGCAGTTACCTACGAGCAGTACTTC.

This clone was found a few times. Other DNA sequences of this sample code for an identical CDR3. The chain combines TRBV7-3 with TRBJ2-5; tentatively, D is TRBD1 or TRBD2 (6 bases each). The V gene's germline CDR1 is SGHTA and CDR2 FQGTGA. V dropped 4 bases and J dropped 5 bases, with 17 bases sitting between them. This CDR3 region has 15 residues. The CDR3 region is CASSSSGAKSETQYF. DNA of the CDR3: TGTGCCAGCAGCTCTTCGGGGGCGAAGTCGGAGACCCAGTACTTC.

This rearrangement joins TRBV18 to TRBJ1-6; TRBD1 matches 8 bases. CDR1 is KGHSH, CDR2 LQKENI, per germline. After removal of 2 bases from V and 11 bases from J, the junction contained 8 bases not matched to a gene. CDR3 size: 15 residues. The CDR3 spells CASSPSRGRGTPLHF. DNA of the CDR3: TGTGCCAGCTCACCAAGCAGGGGGCGCGGGACACCCCTCCACTTT.

A remark on this clone: Different DNA sequences within this sample yield the same CDR3. The J gene is TRBJ2-7, the V gene TRBV18, with 7 nucleotides matching TRBD1. Germline-derived CDR1 and CDR2 are KGHSH and LQKENI. This CDR3 has 14 residues. With 2 bases clipped from V and 6 bases from J, the junction kept 7 bases outside the gene matches. This chain's CDR3 is CASSPGTEVGEQYF. The CDR3 DNA reads TGTGCCAGCTCACCAGGGACAGAGGTGGGCGAGCAGTACTTC.

The sample holds one count of this clone. CDR3 nucleotides: TGCGCCAGCAGCTTCGGAGGGACAGGACTCTACGAGCAGTACTTC. Translating gives CASSFGGTGLYEQYF. The chain employs TRBV5-1 and TRBJ2-7; 8 bases are shared with TRBD1. Germline CDR1 SGHRS, CDR2 YFSETQ. V was clipped by 2 bases and J by 3 bases; unmatched bases: 7. The CDR3 is 15 amino acids.

The rearrangement links TRBV6-1 to TRBJ2-7; D unclear. The length of the CDR3 is 12 residues. The V end was cut by 3 bases, the J end by 6 bases, with 9 bases between. Germline assignment: CDR1 MNHNS and CDR2 SASEGT. The CDR3 here is CASSEVGSEQYF. The CDR3 DNA follows: TGTGCCAGCAGTGAGGTGGGCTCCGAGCAGTACTTC.

The chain recombines TRBV15 with TRBJ1-5, with 9 nucleotides matching TRBD1. CDR1 is LNHNV and CDR2 is YYDKDF in the germline V gene (reference sequence). Losses at the gene ends were 0 bases for V and 8 bases for J; bases not matched to a gene: 8. The CDR3 totals 16 residues. The CDR3 coding sequence is TGTGCCACCAGCAGAGATGGGGGACAGGGAGGTAAGCCCCAGCATTTT. Translation gives CATSRDGGQGGKPQHF.

Comments on this clone: One junction end does not reproduce the germline sequence, and a read error may be involved. This chain links TRBV2 with TRBJ2-2; 7 bases map to TRBD1. This CDR3 contains 15 residues. Germline CDR1 reads SNHLY; CDR2 reads FYNNEI. The CDR3 DNA is TGTGCCAGCAGACCGCGGACAGGCCTCACCGGGAAGCTGTTTTTT. It codes for CASRPRTGLTGKLFF.

As regards this clone: Relative to the germline gene, one junction end is altered; a read error may explain this. J is TRBJ1-4 and V is TRBV19; D call uncertain. The germline V gene has CDR1 LNHDA and CDR2 SQIVND (reference sequence). This CDR3 contains 17 residues. The CDR3 loop is CANSRPPTGSVGEKLFF. The CDR3 region has the DNA TGTGCCAATAGTCGCCCCCCCACGGGTTCGGTGGGTGAAAAACTGTTTTTT.

The chain couples TRBV6-6 to TRBJ1-5; D is unresolved. V was clipped by 2 bases and J by 4 bases, with 6 bases between them. Germline V gene lookup returns CDR1 MNHNY and CDR2 SVGAGI (reference sequence). This CDR3 spans 13 amino acids. CDR3: CASSYGGNQPQHF. CDR3 in DNA: TGTGCCAGCAGTTACGGCGGAAATCAGCCCCAGCATTTT.

The chain couples TRBV28 to TRBJ2-7; TRBD1 agrees at 7 bases. Germline V lookup: CDR1 MDHEN, CDR2 SYDVKM. J lost 5 bases, V lost 6 bases, and 19 bases had no gene match. The CDR3 is 17 residues long. The CDR3: CASSPQGPKERRNEQYF. For the CDR3, the DNA is TGTGCCAGCAGCCCACAGGGGCCGAAAGAGCGCCGAAACGAGCAGTACTTC.

This clone was detected once. The V gene is TRBV7-8, the J gene TRBJ2-3, with D possibly TRBD1 on 6 matching bases. V lost 5 bases and J 7 bases, leaving 16 bases between the germline ends. The CDR3 runs 14 residues. CDR1 and CDR2 from the germline V gene are SGHVS and FQNEAQ. This CDR3 is CASSKRDRRNTQYF. CDR3 DNA sequence: TGTGCCAGCAGCAAAAGAGACAGGAGAAATACGCAGTATTTT.

This clone was counted a single time. The V call is TRBV3-1 (or the pseudogene TRBV3-2), the J call TRBJ1-1; TRBD1 agrees at 7 bases. Germline values: CDR1 LGHDT, CDR2 YNNKEL (reference sequence). V lost 4 bases, J lost 3 bases, and 8 bases stayed unmatched. The CDR3 is 15 residues long. CDR3 nucleotides: TGTGCCAGCAGCCGAGACCCTACAGGGGACACTGAAGCTTTCTTT. It yields the protein CASSRDPTGDTEAFF.

The chain employs TRBV2 and TRBJ2-7, with D perhaps TRBD2 (7 bases). V dropped 7 bases and J dropped 3 bases, with 16 bases sitting between them. Looked up from germline, CDR1 is SNHLY and CDR2 is FYNNEI. CDR3 length: 14 residues. As DNA, the CDR3 is TGTGCCAGCACTATAGGGGGGGGTAGCTACGAGCAGTACTTC. This sequence encodes CASTIGGGSYEQYF.

This chain uses TRBV10-3 with TRBJ1-1; D is ambiguous. This CDR3 is 13 amino acids long. The V gene's germline CDR1 is ENHRY and CDR2 SYGVKD. V was clipped by 4 bases and J by 6 bases, with 12 bases between them. This CDR3 is CAISGVDRAEAFF. CDR3 in DNA: TGTGCCATCAGTGGTGTGGATCGGGCTGAAGCTTTCTTT.

This clone appeared a single time. A read error may explain this, as a much larger clone is one base away. This chain links TRBV6-2 or TRBV6-3 with TRBJ2-7; no reliable D call. This CDR3 comprises 15 residues. Germline CDR1 reads MNHEY; CDR2 reads SVGEGT. Trimming left V 0 bases short and J 8 bases short, with 17 bases between. The CDR3 DNA sequence: TGTGCCAGCAGTTACTCGTCCGTGACTGCCTCCAAGCAGTACTTC. Protein: CASSYSSVTASKQYF.

This rearrangement joins TRBV6-5 to TRBJ2-7, with a tentative D call TRBD2 (5 bases). Germline assignment: CDR1 MNHEY and CDR2 SVGAGI. V shed 5 bases and J shed 5 bases, with 7 bases lying between them. This CDR3 has 11 amino acids. Here the CDR3 DNA reads TGTGCCAGCAGTACCGGGGACGAGCAGTACTTC. Its protein is CASSTGDEQYF.

The table lists this clone with a few counts. This sequence joins TRBV6-1 and TRBJ1-4, with D maybe TRBD1 (5 bases). Per germline, CDR1 MNHNS and CDR2 SASEGT. Trimming took 5 bases from V and 7 from J, leaving 11 bases between them. The CDR3 totals 13 residues. CDR3 DNA sequence: TGTGCCAGCAGTCGGGGGAGGAGTGAAAAACTGTTTTTT. Protein product: CASSRGRSEKLFF.

The CDR3 coding sequence is TGTGCCAGTAGTATTCCCGGGGACAGCGCAACTAATGAAAAACTGTTTTTT. Protein: CASSIPGDSATNEKLFF. This sequence joins TRBV19 and TRBJ1-4; 7 positions match TRBD1. The germline CDR1 and CDR2 sequences are LNHDA and SQIVND (reference sequence). After removal of 3 bases from V and 0 bases from J, the junction contained 7 bases not matched to a gene. The CDR3 runs to 17 residues.